Below, one T cell receptor beta chain is given with its context. Its binding antigen is unknown. No quality values exist for individual bases; no much larger clone is one base distant. The sample originates from a study of spatial heterogeneity in lung cancer (dated by TCRdb to 2018 to 2020). Study-wide context: Beta-chain transcripts were consistently detected in greater numbers than alpha-chain transcripts, which likely reflected higher beta-chain transcript abundance. In the raw uncorrected reads, each unique combination of TCR and UMI appeared more than ten times on average. The study quantitatively compared TCR alpha and beta repertoires across multiple tumor regions, matched nontumor lung and blood in non-small cell lung cancer. TCR repertoire features were related to nonsynonymous mutation counts determined by whole-exome sequencing of tumor tissue. At surgery, hundreds of tumor regions, fewer than 85 matched nontumor lung samples and more than 50 PBMC samples were TCR-sequenced for both alpha and beta chains.

The time point tag for this specimen amounts to: sample taken at primary tumor resection. For TCR sequencing, whole RNA was extracted from tumor and nontumor lung tissue, or from cryopreserved PBMC samples, and no cell sorting was done. Samples were obtained from approximately 72 patients with early-stage, untreated non-small cell lung cancer from the lung TRACERx cohort. Patients were selected for TCR sequencing only if sufficient RNA was available from at least two tumor regions. Libraries were constructed by 5' RACE. Sequencing was carried out with a NextSeq 500. In the TCR library protocol, a unique molecular identifier was attached to each TCR cDNA molecule so that PCR and sequencing errors could be corrected. The paper's processing steps were these. TCR identification, UMI-based error correction and CDR3 extraction were performed with Decombinator tools. Expanded TCRs were defined as those above a frequency of 2 per 1,000, corresponding to the top 1% of the tumor frequency distribution. Rényi diversity was computed with the R vegan package after subsampling each repertoire 100 times to 5,000 TCRs. To build CDR3 similarity networks, amino acid triplet string-kernel similarity was used, and CDR3s were connected when their pairwise similarity was above 0.82. The public reads were quality trimmed at Q25 with fastp and then assembled into clones with MiXCR by TCRdb, keeping productive beta chains. A single entry per CDR3 protein holds the most common genes and DNA from its merged rows. None of the V and J calls come from the authors' own analysis; TCRdb made them. This sample lists tens of thousands of distinct CDR3 sequences; over 8.5% were detected once. The ten largest account for 6.9% of the sample.

General findings and caveats noted by the study authors: Ubiquitous expanded tumor TCRs showed up in blood more often at tumor resection than at routine follow-up. Confirming at a functional level the hypothesis that regional TCRs recognize regional mutations was considered to require additional single-cell paired TCR alpha and beta sequencing.

V is pared back by 3 bases and J by 4 bases, with 15 bases lying between the germline termini. CDR3 length: 15 amino acids, cysteine to phenylalanine. Kept here is only the CDR3 DNA, which spans 45 bases and is read in frame from base 1. From the germline V gene, CDR1 is SGHRS and CDR2 is YFSETQ. The material sequenced was PBMCs, taken at surgery. The origin of this receptor is a male donor with early-stage non-small cell lung cancer. The chain is made from TRBV5-1 and TRBJ2-3, with the D call tentatively TRBD1 or TRBD2, each fitting 6 bases. The nucleotide sequence is given as TGCGCCAGCAGCTCCTTAGGGGGGAATGCAGATACGCAGTATTTT. Translation gives CASSSLGGNADTQYF.